This TCR beta chain was recovered during a study of shared clonotypes between healthy human individuals. General study findings and limits: Shared clonotypes across all four donors exceeded non-shared ones in generation probability.

Division of CD4+ cells produced a CD45RA+ naive subset and a CD45RA-negative memory subset. With regard to this clone: Its antigen is currently unknown.

Using immunoSEQ multiplex PCR, the repertoire was profiled, and TCRdb retains in-frame clones only, with some absent. The sample lists some 360,000 clones, about 73% occurring once. The clonotype originates from a man aged 30 to 45 in good health. The sample comprised memory CD4+ T cells sorted from blood. The subset denotes: CD45RA-negative fraction.

The CDR3 region has the DNA TGTGCCAGCAGTGTGGGCGGGAGCGAAAACATTCAGTACTTC. The encoded protein is CASSVGGSENIQYF. This chain links TRBV2 with TRBJ2-4; 7 bases map to TRBD2. CDR3 length: 14 amino acids. The trim removed 4 bases at V and 5 bases at J, leaving 5 bases unmatched. CDR1 and CDR2 (germline): SNHLY, FYNNEI.